A selection of T cell receptor beta chains follows, all from one sample in a study of blood T cell repertoires in COVID-19. Some clones are missing from TCRdb's copy, which holds only in-frame ones; the method was immunoSEQ multiplex PCR. The sample comprises 190,000 or so clones, approximately 87% of which are singletons, and 0.88% rests with the top ten. Material for sequencing was peripheral blood. The receptors were sampled from a woman aged 18-29 years who had recovered from COVID-19. CDR3s include the opening cysteine and the closing phenylalanine or tryptophan. The order of the fields is V gene, clone size, D gene, J gene, CDR3 DNA, CDR3 protein. D genes are given only for firm matches. Clone size, where shown, is once, few, many, or a class for clones that have expanded.

>TRBV5-5|NA|TRBD1|TRBJ2-1
TGTGCCAGCAGCTCGAGGACAGGGGGCAGGAATGAGCAGTTCTTC
CASSSRTGGRNEQFF
>TRBV7-9|NA|TRBD1|TRBJ2-7
TGTGCCAGCAGTTTCGCAGGGGGCGGCGAGCAGTACTTC
CASSFAGGGEQYF
>TRBV6-5|few|NA|TRBJ1-2
TGTGCCAGCAGGGTAACGGGGGTCTATGGCTACACCTTC
CASRVTGVYGYTF
>TRBV11-2|NA|NA|TRBJ2-7
TGTGCCAGCAGCATATACGAGCAGTACTTC
CASSIYEQYF
>TRBV27|NA|TRBD1|TRBJ1-2
TGTGCCAGCAGTTTATGGGGGACAGGGGAGGTTGGCTACACCTTC
CASSLWGTGEVGYTF
>TRBV27|NA|TRBD1|TRBJ2-3
TGTGCCAGCACCCTGACAGGGGGCACAGATACGCAGTATTTT
CASTLTGGTDTQYF
>TRBV6-5|NA|TRBD1|TRBJ1-1
TGTGCCAGCAGAACTACCGGGACAGTGAACACTGAAGCTTTCTTT
CASRTTGTVNTEAFF
>TRBV25-1|NA|NA|TRBJ1-1
TGTGCCAGCAGAGATTTGAGGCAGCACACTGAAGCTTTCTTT
CASRDLRQHTEAFF
>TRBV9|NA|NA|TRBJ2-3
TGTGCCAGCAGCGTCCCCCGAACGGGCGGGGTCACAGATACGCAGTATTTT
CASSVPRTGGVTDTQYF
>TRBV5-5|once|TRBD1|TRBJ1-1
TGTGCCAGCAGACCCGGACAGGGCGCATTCAAGATGAACACTGAAGCTTTCTTT
CASRPGQGAFKMNTEAFF
>TRBV24-1|NA|NA|TRBJ2-3
TGTGCCACCAGTGATTCTAGCACAGATACGCAGTATTTT
CATSDSSTDTQYF
>TRBV7-2|NA|NA|TRBJ2-7
TGTGCCAGCAGCCCAGCGTACGAGCAGTACTTC
CASSPAYEQYF
>TRBV7-2|NA|NA|TRBJ2-1
TGTGCCAGCAGCCGGAGGATTTTGGGGAATGAGCAGTTCTTC
CASSRRILGNEQFF
>TRBV27|NA|TRBD2|TRBJ2-1
TGTGCCAGCAGTTTATTGGGCGGGGGGTATGAGCAGTTCTTC
CASSLLGGGYEQFF
>TRBV24-1|NA|NA|TRBJ2-1
TGTGCCACCAGTTTAGCCGGGTCGCAGTTCTTC
CATSLAGSQFF
>TRBV2|NA|TRBD1|TRBJ1-2
TGTGCCAGCAGAATCCGACCCGCAGGGGGCTTGGGAGGCTACACCTTC
CASRIRPAGGLGGYTF
>TRBV4-1|NA|NA|TRBJ2-1
TGCGCCAGCAGCCAATGGGGTGAGGGAAGCTCCTACAATGAGCAGTTCTTC
CASSQWGEGSSYNEQFF
>TRBV4-1|NA|NA|TRBJ2-7
TGCGCCAGCAGCCCCATAGTTCCTGATCCCTACGAGCAGTACTTC
CASSPIVPDPYEQYF
>TRBV5-5|NA|TRBD1|TRBJ1-3
TGTGCCAGCAGCTTGGCCTCGTTGTGGGACAGTAGAAACACCATATATTTT
CASSLASLWDSRNTIYF
>TRBV7-3|NA|TRBD1|TRBJ2-7
TGTGCCAGCAGCTTAGGCCAGGGGGCCTACGAGCAGTACTTC
CASSLGQGAYEQYF
>TRBV19|NA|NA|TRBJ2-4
TGTGCCAGTATCCCCGACAGGGCTAGCGGGCGGCTAGCCAAAAACATTCAGTACTTC
CASIPDRASGRLAKNIQYF
>TRBV2|NA|TRBD1|TRBJ2-6
TGTGCCAGCAGTGAAAGGACAGGGGTGGCTGGGGCCAACGTCCTGACTTTC
CASSERTGVAGANVLTF
>TRBV4-2|NA|NA|TRBJ2-2
TGTGCCAGCAGCCAAGCAACAGGTTTCGACACCGGGGAGCTGTTTTTT
CASSQATGFDTGELFF
>TRBV6-2/TRBV6-3|NA|TRBD1|TRBJ2-7
TGTGCCAGCAGTTTGGGACAGGGACTCTACGAGCAGTACTTC
CASSLGQGLYEQYF
>TRBV29-1|few|TRBD1|TRBJ1-2
TGCAGCGTGGGGACAGGACCTAACTATGGCTACACCTTC
CSVGTGPNYGYTF
>TRBV6-5|few|NA|TRBJ1-2
TGTGCCAGCCCCCACCCACTTTATGGCTACACCTTC
CASPHPLYGYTF
>TRBV9|NA|TRBD2|TRBJ2-5
TGTGCCAGCAGCGTAGATGGGCTAGCGGGGGGGCTACGGGAGACCCAGTACTTC
CASSVDGLAGGLRETQYF
>TRBV27|NA|TRBD1|TRBJ1-4
TGTGCCAGCAGCAGGGGGTGGAATGAAAAACTGTTTTTT
CASSRGWNEKLFF
>TRBV19|NA|TRBD2|TRBJ2-1
TGTGCCAAGAGACTAGCGGGAGAGCGGGCCTACAATGAGCAGTTCTTC
CAKRLAGERAYNEQFF
>TRBV5-4|NA|TRBD2|TRBJ2-5
TGTGCCAGCAGATCGGGACTAGCGGGGGGTCTGACCCAAGAGACCCAGTACTTC
CASRSGLAGGLTQETQYF
>TRBV9|NA|TRBD1|TRBJ2-5
TGTGCCAGCAGTCCAACCTCGGGACAGGTAGAGACCCAGTACTTC
CASSPTSGQVETQYF
>TRBV3-1/TRBV3-2|NA|NA|TRBJ2-7
TGTGCCAGCAGCCAATCCGGGTCCTCCTACGAGCAGTACTTC
CASSQSGSSYEQYF
>TRBV30|NA|NA|TRBJ1-6
TGTGCCTGGAGTGTACCCAGTGCCAGGTCCATAGGTCCCCTCCACTTT
CAWSVPSARSIGPLHF
>TRBV6-5|NA|TRBD1|TRBJ2-7
TGTGCCAGCAGTTACTCCGGGACAGGGGGCTACGAGCAGTACTTC
CASSYSGTGGYEQYF
>TRBV7-2|NA|TRBD2|TRBJ2-3
TGTGCCAGCAGCTTAGCTAGCGGGAGGGTCGATACGCAGTATTTT
CASSLASGRVDTQYF
>TRBV19|NA|NA|TRBJ1-1
TGTGCCAGTAGCCCCACTCAGGGGAACACTGAAGCTTTCTTT
CASSPTQGNTEAFF
>TRBV6-4|NA|TRBD2|TRBJ2-1
TGTGCCAGCAGTGACGGTAGCGGGGGGGTATACAATGAGCAGTTCTTC
CASSDGSGGVYNEQFF
>TRBV11-3|NA|TRBD2|TRBJ2-1
TGTGCCAGCAGCCCTTCAACTAGCGGGGGGGCCAATGAGCAGTTCTTC
CASSPSTSGGANEQFF
>TRBV7-6|NA|TRBD1|TRBJ1-2
TGTGCCAGCAGCCCAACCGGGACAGTCTTCTATGGCTACACCTTC
CASSPTGTVFYGYTF
>TRBV19|few|TRBD1|TRBJ1-1
TGTGCCAGCAGCGACAGGGGAGGCACTGAAGCTTTCTTT
CASSDRGGTEAFF
>TRBV7-8|NA|NA|TRBJ2-1
TGTGCCAGCAGCCCCACTAGACTTCTCTACAATGAGCAGTTCTTC
CASSPTRLLYNEQFF
>TRBV4-1|NA|NA|TRBJ2-1
TGCGCCAGCAGCGGGGGGGCGAATGAGCAGTTCTTC
CASSGGANEQFF
>TRBV7-9|NA|NA|TRBJ1-1
TGTGCCAGCAGCCCACCTAACGACAGACTGAACACTGAAGCTTTCTTT
CASSPPNDRLNTEAFF
>TRBV6-1|NA|NA|TRBJ1-2
TGTGCCAGCAGCCAACGCCAGTCTAACTATGGCTACACCTTC
CASSQRQSNYGYTF
>TRBV9|NA|NA|TRBJ2-1
TGTGCCAGCAGCGTAGAAGGGGACAATGAGCAGTTCTTC
CASSVEGDNEQFF
>TRBV9|NA|NA|TRBJ2-2
TGTGCCAGCAGCGTAGGGCAGGGTAGTGCCGGGGAGCTGTTTTTT
CASSVGQGSAGELFF
>TRBV3-1/TRBV3-2|NA|TRBD2|TRBJ2-5
TGTGCCAGCAGCCATATCCCCCCGGGACTAGCGGGACTCCAAGAGACCCAGTACTTC
CASSHIPPGLAGLQETQYF
>TRBV7-8|NA|TRBD1|TRBJ1-5
TGTGCCAGCAGCTTAATTGGACAGGCCACCAATCAGCCCCAGCATTTT
CASSLIGQATNQPQHF
>TRBV4-3|NA|NA|TRBJ1-2
TGCGCCAGCAGCCAAGATCGTGGGGCCTGGGGCTATGGCTACACCTTC
CASSQDRGAWGYGYTF
>TRBV3-1/TRBV3-2|NA|NA|TRBJ1-2
TGTGCCAGCAGCCAAGATGGGGCAGTATCTAACTATGGCTACACCTTC
CASSQDGAVSNYGYTF
>TRBV24-1|NA|TRBD2|TRBJ2-2
TGTGCCACCAGTGATTTCCGAGGGACTAGCATTTACACCGGGGAGCTGTTTTTT
CATSDFRGTSIYTGELFF